This TCR beta chain derives from a study of blood T cell repertoires in COVID-19. As for the study in general: Samples taken during acute and convalescent COVID-19 were collected in the United States, Italy and Spain. PBMCs, B-cell-depleted T cells, or T cells were the source of the cDNA or gDNA that made up the material.

Sequenced by immunoSEQ multiplex PCR; TCRdb stores in-frame clones only, minus some. The repertoire holds 200,000 to 300,000 clones, with approximately 90% as singletons. The V segment lost 0 bases and the J segment 0 bases; nucleotides outside the gene matches: 10. Germline CDR1 is SGHRS and CDR2 is YFSETQ. The CDR3 is made up of 18 amino acids. In assigning cohorts, the study relied on participant-reported clinical history. The J gene is TRBJ2-3, the V gene TRBV5-1, with 7 bases that match TRBD2. Source material: PBMCs or T cells enriched from blood (not recorded which). The receptor's source is a woman between 35 and 50 years old with acute COVID-19. The CDR3 coding sequence is TGCGCCAGCAGCTTGGGCTCTTTATCGGGGGGAAGCACAGATACGCAGTATTTT. It specifies CASSLGSLSGGSTDTQYF. The full variable domain, its missing parts supplied by reference TRBV5-1 and TRBJ2-3, is KAGVTQTPRYLIKTRGQQVTLSCSPISGHRSVSWYQQTPGQGLQFLFEYFSETQRNKGNFPGRFSGRQFSNSRSEMNVSTLELGDSALYLCASSLGSLSGGSTDTQYFGPGTRLTVL.